This is a list of T cell receptor beta chains from one sample in a study of post-analysis software for immune sequencing data. One entry per CDR3 protein results from TCRdb running MiXCR on the PCR reads. Of about 400,000 distinct CDR3 sequences in the sample, approximately 38% were seen once. Sequenced: blood. The receptors shown here come from a girl between 10 and 17 years old with multiple sclerosis. CDR3s include the opening cysteine and the closing phenylalanine or tryptophan. The order of the fields is clone size, D gene, J gene, V gene, CDR3 DNA, CDR3 protein. A D gene is named only where the DNA matches it firmly. Only part of the rows carry a size: once, few, many, or a class if the clone is expanded.

clone_size: -; d_call: -; j_call: TRBJ2-2; v_call: TRBV29-1; cdr3_nt: TGCAGCGGATTGGCTAACACCGGGGAGCTGTTTTTT; cdr3_aa: CSGLANTGELFF
clone_size: -; d_call: -; j_call: TRBJ1-5; v_call: TRBV11-2; cdr3_nt: TGTGCCAGCAGCCCACAGGGTATGGGGCCCCAGCATTTT; cdr3_aa: CASSPQGMGPQHF
clone_size: -; d_call: -; j_call: TRBJ1-5; v_call: TRBV7-2; cdr3_nt: TGTGCCAGCAGCTTAATTCGGGGAGATCAGCCCCAGCATTTT; cdr3_aa: CASSLIRGDQPQHF
clone_size: few; d_call: TRBD1; j_call: TRBJ1-5; v_call: TRBV6-5; cdr3_nt: TGTGCCAGCAGGGGACAGACTGATCAGCCCCAGCATTTT; cdr3_aa: CASRGQTDQPQHF
clone_size: few; d_call: -; j_call: TRBJ2-3; v_call: TRBV10-3; cdr3_nt: TGTGCCATCAGTGAAGCTGGAACAGATACGCAGTATTTT; cdr3_aa: CAISEAGTDTQYF
clone_size: -; d_call: TRBD1; j_call: TRBJ2-7; v_call: TRBV7-9; cdr3_nt: TGTGCCAGCAGCGCGGGACAGGGGGCCTCCTACGAGCAGTACTTC; cdr3_aa: CASSAGQGASYEQYF
clone_size: -; d_call: TRBD1; j_call: TRBJ2-4; v_call: TRBV4-1; cdr3_nt: TGCGCCAGCAGCCAAGAAGAGGGGGCTGGCGTAGTCAAAAACATTCAGTACTTC; cdr3_aa: CASSQEEGAGVVKNIQYF
clone_size: -; d_call: -; j_call: TRBJ2-5; v_call: TRBV2; cdr3_nt: TGTGCCAGCACAAGGGGGTTCCAAGAGACCCAGTACTTC; cdr3_aa: CASTRGFQETQYF
clone_size: -; d_call: -; j_call: TRBJ1-1; v_call: TRBV5-1; cdr3_nt: TGCGCCAGCAGCTCACTTACGGGAGCCCCCACTGAAGCTTTCTTT; cdr3_aa: CASSSLTGAPTEAFF
clone_size: few; d_call: -; j_call: TRBJ2-5; v_call: TRBV12-3/TRBV12-4; cdr3_nt: TGTGCCAGCAGTTTAGCCTCTTCTAGAGAGACCCAGTACTTC; cdr3_aa: CASSLASSRETQYF
clone_size: -; d_call: -; j_call: TRBJ2-7; v_call: TRBV10-3; cdr3_nt: TGTGCCATCAGTGACCTGGGGCAGGCCCTCGACGAGCAGTACTTC; cdr3_aa: CAISDLGQALDEQYF
clone_size: few; d_call: TRBD1; j_call: TRBJ2-1; v_call: TRBV4-3; cdr3_nt: TGCGCCAGCAGCGAAGCCCGGGACAGGGCATACAATGAGCAGTTCTTC; cdr3_aa: CASSEARDRAYNEQFF
clone_size: -; d_call: -; j_call: TRBJ2-5; v_call: TRBV7-6; cdr3_nt: TGTGCCAGCAGCTTATCGACCGGGGAGCGAGAGACCCAGTACTTC; cdr3_aa: CASSLSTGERETQYF
clone_size: few; d_call: -; j_call: TRBJ1-2; v_call: TRBV6-4; cdr3_nt: TGTGCCAGCAGTGACCCCCTAGATGGCTACACCTTC; cdr3_aa: CASSDPLDGYTF
clone_size: few; d_call: TRBD1; j_call: TRBJ1-6; v_call: TRBV9; cdr3_nt: TGTGCCAGCAGCCCGTACCCAGGGACAGCCTCAAGCCCCTATAATTCACCCCTCCACTTT; cdr3_aa: CASSPYPGTASSPYNSPLHF
clone_size: few; d_call: TRBD2; j_call: TRBJ2-1; v_call: TRBV7-3; cdr3_nt: TGTGCCAGCAGCCCCACTAGCGGGAGGGAGCAGTTCTTC; cdr3_aa: CASSPTSGREQFF
clone_size: -; d_call: TRBD1; j_call: TRBJ2-5; v_call: TRBV28; cdr3_nt: TGTGCCAGCAGTTTTGCCGACAGGGGAGAGACCCAGTACTTC; cdr3_aa: CASSFADRGETQYF
clone_size: few; d_call: -; j_call: TRBJ1-2; v_call: TRBV20-1; cdr3_nt: TGCAGTGCTAGAGATACGGGGGTCTATGGCTACACCTTC; cdr3_aa: CSARDTGVYGYTF
clone_size: medium-sized; d_call: TRBD1; j_call: TRBJ2-7; v_call: TRBV10-2; cdr3_nt: TGCGCCAGCAGTGAGTCGTACGGGACAGGGACCTACGAGCAGTACTTC; cdr3_aa: CASSESYGTGTYEQYF
clone_size: -; d_call: -; j_call: TRBJ1-2; v_call: TRBV7-2; cdr3_nt: TGTGCCAGCAGCTCCGGGGGTAGCCCTGGGGGCTACACCTTC; cdr3_aa: CASSSGGSPGGYTF
clone_size: many; d_call: -; j_call: TRBJ2-3; v_call: TRBV6-5; cdr3_nt: TGTGCCAGCAGTTACTCGGGCGGACCCACAGATACGCAGTATTTT; cdr3_aa: CASSYSGGPTDTQYF
clone_size: -; d_call: -; j_call: TRBJ2-2; v_call: TRBV6-5; cdr3_nt: TGTGCCAGCAGTTACTCGGCGGGTTTCGGGGAGCTGTTTTTT; cdr3_aa: CASSYSAGFGELFF
clone_size: few; d_call: -; j_call: TRBJ2-1; v_call: TRBV7-9; cdr3_nt: TGTGCCAGCAGCAACCCGTCCAACCATCTAATAGGGCAGTTCTTC; cdr3_aa: CASSNPSNHLIGQFF
clone_size: -; d_call: TRBD1; j_call: TRBJ1-1; v_call: TRBV11-2; cdr3_nt: TGTGCCAGCAGCTCAGGGACAGGGGGACACACTGAAGCTTTCTTT; cdr3_aa: CASSSGTGGHTEAFF
clone_size: -; d_call: -; j_call: TRBJ2-1; v_call: TRBV7-9; cdr3_nt: TGTGCCAGCGGCCCATCGGCGGGGTATTACAATGAGCAGTTCTTC; cdr3_aa: CASGPSAGYYNEQFF
clone_size: few; d_call: -; j_call: TRBJ2-5; v_call: TRBV4-3; cdr3_nt: TGCGCCAGCAGCCAAGAGGACTCCTCGGACCAAGAGACCCAGTACTTC; cdr3_aa: CASSQEDSSDQETQYF
clone_size: -; d_call: -; j_call: TRBJ2-1; v_call: TRBV5-1; cdr3_nt: TGCGCCAGCAGCTTGGCCCGGAACAGGGGGGGTAATGAGCAGTTCTTC; cdr3_aa: CASSLARNRGGNEQFF
clone_size: few; d_call: -; j_call: TRBJ2-3; v_call: TRBV5-5; cdr3_nt: TGTGCCAGCAGCTTGGGGGAGGGGGGCACAGATACGCAGTATTTT; cdr3_aa: CASSLGEGGTDTQYF
clone_size: few; d_call: TRBD2; j_call: TRBJ2-1; v_call: TRBV7-9; cdr3_nt: TGTGCCAGCAGCGGGATCGAAGGGACTAGCGTACACAATGAGCAGTTCTTC; cdr3_aa: CASSGIEGTSVHNEQFF
clone_size: -; d_call: -; j_call: TRBJ2-3; v_call: TRBV3-1; cdr3_nt: TGTGCCAGCAGCCAAGATTTGAGTGGGGCAGATACGCAGTATTTT; cdr3_aa: CASSQDLSGADTQYF
clone_size: -; d_call: TRBD1; j_call: TRBJ1-2; v_call: TRBV4-1; cdr3_nt: TGCGCCAGCAGCCAAGAAGGGACAGGGTTTAACTATGGCTACACCTTC; cdr3_aa: CASSQEGTGFNYGYTF
clone_size: few; d_call: TRBD1; j_call: TRBJ1-1; v_call: TRBV28; cdr3_nt: TGTGCCAGCAGTACCATCCGGGACAGTAAAGCTTTCTTT; cdr3_aa: CASSTIRDSKAFF
clone_size: -; d_call: -; j_call: TRBJ1-6; v_call: TRBV4-2; cdr3_nt: TGTGCCAGCAGCCAGCCACAGGGATATACCGATTCACCCCTCCACTTT; cdr3_aa: CASSQPQGYTDSPLHF
clone_size: -; d_call: TRBD2; j_call: TRBJ2-3; v_call: TRBV28; cdr3_nt: TGTGCCAGCAGCCCCATGGGACTAGCGGGGGGCCGAGGCACAGATACGCAGTATTTT; cdr3_aa: CASSPMGLAGGRGTDTQYF
clone_size: -; d_call: -; j_call: TRBJ2-5; v_call: TRBV5-6; cdr3_nt: TGTGCCAGCAGCTTGTGGTGGGGGGCAAGGCAAGAGACCCAGTACTTC; cdr3_aa: CASSLWWGARQETQYF
clone_size: few; d_call: TRBD2; j_call: TRBJ2-7; v_call: TRBV7-2; cdr3_nt: TGTGCCAGCAGCCCTCAAGCGGGGGTGTGCTACGAGCAGTACTTC; cdr3_aa: CASSPQAGVCYEQYF
clone_size: -; d_call: -; j_call: TRBJ1-2; v_call: TRBV15; cdr3_nt: TGTGCCACCAGTAAGGGTAACTATGGCTACACCTTC; cdr3_aa: CATSKGNYGYTF
clone_size: -; d_call: -; j_call: TRBJ1-1; v_call: TRBV7-9; cdr3_nt: TGTGCCAGCAGCTTACCACCATACGAGGGTATGAGGACTGAAGCTTTCTTT; cdr3_aa: CASSLPPYEGMRTEAFF
clone_size: -; d_call: -; j_call: TRBJ2-7; v_call: TRBV6-2/TRBV6-3; cdr3_nt: TGTGCCAGCAGTAGACAAACCGGGGTTGCCTACGAGCAGTACTTC; cdr3_aa: CASSRQTGVAYEQYF
clone_size: -; d_call: -; j_call: TRBJ2-1; v_call: TRBV9; cdr3_nt: TGTGCCAGCAGCGTAGGCAGGGGAACCTACAATGAGCAGTTCTTC; cdr3_aa: CASSVGRGTYNEQFF
clone_size: few; d_call: -; j_call: TRBJ2-5; v_call: TRBV5-1; cdr3_nt: TGCGCCAGCACCTTGGTTGGAGGACTAGAGACCCAGTACTTC; cdr3_aa: CASTLVGGLETQYF
clone_size: few; d_call: -; j_call: TRBJ1-1; v_call: TRBV10-3; cdr3_nt: TGTGCCATCAGCCCCGCCGGGATCGGGAACACTGAAGCTTTCTTT; cdr3_aa: CAISPAGIGNTEAFF
clone_size: -; d_call: TRBD2; j_call: TRBJ2-1; v_call: TRBV3-1; cdr3_nt: TGTGCCAGCAGCCACCACGGACTAGCGGCCTACAATGAGCAGTTCTTC; cdr3_aa: CASSHHGLAAYNEQFF
clone_size: -; d_call: -; j_call: TRBJ1-2; v_call: TRBV27; cdr3_nt: TGTGCCAGCAGTCTCAAGGGGAACTGTGGCTACACCTTC; cdr3_aa: CASSLKGNCGYTF
clone_size: few; d_call: TRBD1; j_call: TRBJ2-5; v_call: TRBV12-3/TRBV12-4; cdr3_nt: TGTGCCAGCAGGCCCGGGACAGGGGCCCCCCAAGAGACCCAGTACTTC; cdr3_aa: CASRPGTGAPQETQYF
clone_size: -; d_call: -; j_call: TRBJ1-5; v_call: TRBV7-9; cdr3_nt: TGTGCCAGCAGCCAGGCGGTTGCGGGTCAGCCCCAGCATTTT; cdr3_aa: CASSQAVAGQPQHF
clone_size: few; d_call: -; j_call: TRBJ2-2; v_call: TRBV29-1; cdr3_nt: TGCAGCGCCCTGACAGACCGCGGGACCGGGGAGCTGTTTTTT; cdr3_aa: CSALTDRGTGELFF
clone_size: -; d_call: -; j_call: TRBJ2-5; v_call: TRBV20-1; cdr3_nt: TGCAGTGCTAACGGTCGGGGAGGAGAGACCCAGTACTTC; cdr3_aa: CSANGRGGETQYF